Presented here are 26 T cell receptor beta chains from one specimen sequenced in a study of cytomegalovirus exposure and HLA in healthy donors. The primer mix had 60 Vbeta and 13 Jbeta primers. Measured with immunoSEQ multiplex PCR; TCRdb has only the in-frame clones, and not every one. The sample consists of 120,000 to 150,000 clones, roughly 76% of them appearing once. The specimen was PBMCs. These receptors were collected from a woman aged 25-40 years in good health and CMV-seronegative.

The gene calls are TRBV18 and TRBJ1-5; weak D call: TRBD1 (5 bases). Trimming shortened V by 3 bases and J by 0 bases, and 21 bases separated the two germline ends. There are 19 residues in the CDR3. Germline CDR1 reads KGHSH; CDR2 reads LQKENI. In DNA form, the CDR3 reads TGTGCCAGCTCACCCAGGGATTTGCGGGGCCTCCGTAGCAATCAGCCCCAGCATTTT. Protein product: CASSPRDLRGLRSNQPQHF.

The chain employs TRBV5-6 and TRBJ1-1; the D gene is possibly TRBD1 (6 bases). The V end lost 5 bases, the J end lost 5 bases, and 16 bases lay between the germline ends. The germline gives CDR1 SGHDT, CDR2 YYEEEE. CDR3 length equals 14 residues. The CDR3 reads CASSFSTGRTEAFF. The CDR3 region has the DNA TGTGCCAGCAGTTTCTCGACAGGAAGGACTGAAGCTTTCTTT.

The rearrangement links TRBV5-4 to TRBJ1-4, with TRBD1 matching 7 bases. The CDR3 extends over 14 amino acids. The V gene's germline CDR1 is SGHNT and CDR2 YYREEE (reference sequence). The V gene end was trimmed by 2 bases and the J gene end by 8 bases; junction bases not matched to a gene: 6. CDR3 residues: CASSLQGIREKLFF. The CDR3, as DNA: TGTGCCAGCAGCTTACAGGGGATAAGGGAAAAACTGTTTTTT.

The chain uses TRBV30 and TRBJ2-1; TRBD1 matches 7 bases. CDR3 length: 13 residues. Germline values: CDR1 GTSNPN, CDR2 SVGIG (reference sequence). The trim removed 3 bases at V and 7 bases at J, leaving 6 bases unmatched. The CDR3 nucleotides are TGTGCCTGGAGCTGGGACAGTGGAAATGAGCAGTTCTTC. Protein product: CAWSWDSGNEQFF.

V usage is TRBV15 and J usage is TRBJ1-3; 8 bases are shared with TRBD1. Germline V lookup: CDR1 LNHNV, CDR2 YYDKDF (reference sequence). The CDR3 is 17 residues long. After removal of 4 bases from V and 2 bases from J, the junction contained 10 bases not matched to a gene. CDR3 DNA sequence: TGTGCCACCAGCAATGACAGGGGACGTTGGACTGGAAACACCATATATTTT. Encoded protein: CATSNDRGRWTGNTIYF.

V and J are TRBV7-2 and TRBJ1-2; no definite D call. Trimming pared 0 bases from V and 8 bases from J, leaving 10 bases between. The CDR3 sequence is 13 residues long. Germline lookup yields CDR1 SGHTA and CDR2 FQGNSA. CDR3 protein: CASSLAAAMGYTF. The CDR3 DNA reads as TGTGCCAGCAGCTTAGCGGCGGCTATGGGCTACACCTTC.

V is TRBV9 and J is TRBJ2-1; 9 bases are a match to TRBD2. V trimming: 4 bases; J trimming: 9 bases; junction bases outside the gene matches: 14. This CDR3 spans 16 amino acids. Germline CDR1 and CDR2: SGDLS and YYNGEE. The CDR3, as DNA: TGTGCCAGCAGCCAGTCTATTGGCGGGAGGGCCCTTGAGCAGTTCTTC. Amino acid sequence: CASSQSIGGRALEQFF.

The J gene is TRBJ2-2, the V gene TRBV2; TRBD1 matches at 12 bases. The length of the CDR3 is 19 residues. Trimming removed 4 bases from V and 6 bases from J; junction bases left unmatched: 15. Germline V lookup: CDR1 SNHLY, CDR2 FYNNEI. The CDR3 nucleotides read TGTGCCAGCAGTGTTCGGGAGGGACAGGGGGCTTCGTTGGCCGGGGAGCTGTTTTTT. This codes for CASSVREGQGASLAGELFF.

V is TRBV2 and J is TRBJ1-1; TRBD1 matches 8 bases. V gave up 5 bases and J gave up 0 bases; unmatched junction bases: 5. The germline CDR1 and CDR2 sequences are SNHLY and FYNNEI. This CDR3 is built from 15 residues. CDR3 sequence (DNA): TGTGCCAGCAGTCCCCGACAGGGGCTGAACACTGAAGCTTTCTTT. Protein product: CASSPRQGLNTEAFF.

The chain carries TRBV30 and TRBJ1-2, with 8 positions matching TRBD1. The CDR3 extends over 12 amino acids. Trimming cost V 2 bases and J 7 bases; bases outside gene matches: 3. The germline CDR1 and CDR2 sequences are GTSNPN and SVGIG (reference sequence). CDR3 sequence (DNA): TGTGCCTGGAGTCAGGGGGCGGGTGGCTACACCTTC. Protein product: CAWSQGAGGYTF.

The V call is TRBV7-8, the J call TRBJ2-1, with 9 bases lining up with TRBD2. Germline values: CDR1 SGHVS, CDR2 FQNEAQ. This CDR3 is built from 16 residues. V lost 4 bases to trimming and J lost 4 bases; unmatched junction nucleotides: 8. In DNA form, the CDR3 reads TGTGCCAGCAGCTCAATAGCGGGAGTTGGATACAATGAGCAGTTCTTC. Protein product: CASSSIAGVGYNEQFF. Full variable domain (remainder filled in from reference TRBV7-8 and TRBJ2-1): GAGVSQSPRYKVAKRGQDVALRCDPISGHVSLFWYQQALGQGPEFLTYFQNEAQLDKSGLPSDRFFAERPEGSVSTLKIQRTQQEDSAVYLCASSSIAGVGYNEQFFGPGTRLTVL.

The rearrangement joins TRBV9 to TRBJ1-6, with D unclear. The CDR3 has 14 residues. Germline CDR1 reads SGDLS; CDR2 reads YYNGEE. V lost 0 bases and J 10 bases, leaving 11 bases between the germline ends. CDR3 loop: CASSVDEGKSPLHF. CDR3 coding DNA: TGTGCCAGCAGCGTAGACGAGGGTAAATCACCCCTCCACTTT.

This chain joins TRBV2 and TRBJ2-1; D remains ambiguous. V was pared by 4 bases and J by 5 bases, with 15 bases between. This CDR3 region has 15 residues. Germline CDR1 and CDR2: SNHLY and FYNNEI. The CDR3 here is CASSVAPSYDNEQFF. The CDR3 DNA reads TGTGCCAGCAGTGTAGCTCCTTCCTATGACAATGAGCAGTTCTTC. The full variable domain, its missing parts supplied by reference TRBV2 and TRBJ2-1, is EPEVTQTPSHQVTQMGQEVILRCVPISNHLYFYWYRQILGQKVEFLVSFYNNEISEKSEIFDDQFSVERPDGSNFTLKIRSTKLEDSAMYFCASSVAPSYDNEQFFGPGTRLTVL.

V usage is TRBV29-1 and J usage is TRBJ2-7; 7 nucleotides match TRBD1. The CDR3 has 15 amino acids. Germline CDR1 is SQVTM and CDR2 is ANQGSEA. V was clipped by 7 bases and J by 2 bases; unmatched bases: 14. CDR3 DNA sequence: TGCAGCGGTCTGAGGCCGGGGCAGGGGGCCTACGAGCAGTACTTC. Translating it yields CSGLRPGQGAYEQYF.

This clone is a singleton in its sample. This chain uses TRBV27 with TRBJ1-2; TRBD1 aligns across 8 bases. V shed 4 bases and J 4 bases; nucleotides not matched to a gene: 5. The CDR3 runs 14 residues. Germline CDR1 reads MNHEY; CDR2 reads SMNVEV (reference sequence). The CDR3 nucleotides are TGTGCCAGCAGTTGGACAGGGACGAGCTATGGCTACACCTTC. Translating gives CASSWTGTSYGYTF.

The rearrangement links TRBV5-1 to TRBJ2-5; the match to TRBD2 covers 11 bases. There are 17 residues in the CDR3. CDR1 and CDR2 from the germline V gene are SGHRS and YFSETQ. V was pared by 0 bases and J by 4 bases, with 8 bases of the junction left unmatched. The DNA for the CDR3 is TGCGCCAGCAGCTTGGCACTAGCGGGGGCACTTCTAGAGACCCAGTACTTC. This translates into CASSLALAGALLETQYF.

The chain uses TRBV6-1 and TRBJ1-3; a possible D gene is TRBD1 (6 bases). Germline V gene sequence: CDR1 MNHNS, CDR2 SASEGT. V gave up 3 bases and J gave up 2 bases, with 11 bases separating them. This CDR3 is built from 15 residues. CDR3 residues: CASSEPRTAGNTIYF. The CDR3 DNA sequence: TGTGCCAGCAGTGAGCCCCGGACAGCTGGAAACACCATATATTTT.

This clone showed up just once. The V and J genes are TRBV4-1 and TRBJ1-5; D remains ambiguous. The CDR3 loop spans 14 amino acids. Germline V gene sequence: CDR1 MGHRA, CDR2 YSYEKL. V was pared by 0 bases and J by 6 bases, with 9 bases between. In DNA form, the CDR3 reads TGCGCCAGCAGCCAAGATCGGGGAGTTCAGCCCCAGCATTTT. It codes for CASSQDRGVQPQHF.

The V and J genes are TRBV9 and TRBJ2-5; D is perhaps TRBD1 (6 bases). Between the trimmed V and J ends, which lost 4 bases and 2 bases, there was a span of 9 bases. The CDR3 consists of 13 residues. Germline V CDR1 and CDR2: SGDLS, YYNGEE. CDR3 nucleotide sequence: TGTGCCAGCAGCCAAGGACAGCAAGAGACCCAGTACTTC. Encoded protein: CASSQGQQETQYF.

The chain joins TRBV7-8 to TRBJ2-3; D perhaps matches TRBD2 (5 bases). Trimming cost V 5 bases and J 1 base, with 16 bases left between them. Germline values: CDR1 SGHVS, CDR2 FQNEAQ. CDR3 length equals 16 residues. The CDR3 here is CASSPQTRIGTDTQYF. As DNA, the CDR3 is TGTGCCAGCAGCCCACAAACTAGGATCGGCACAGATACGCAGTATTTT.

This clone was observed once. The chain uses TRBV6-4 and TRBJ2-7, with 8 bases fitting TRBD1. The CDR3 length is 13 residues. The germline V gene encodes CDR1 MRHNA and CDR2 SNTAGT. Trimming removed 6 bases from V and 8 bases from J; junction bases left unmatched: 9. Here the CDR3 reads CASSLDREAKQYF. DNA of the CDR3: TGTGCCAGCAGCTTGGACAGGGAGGCCAAGCAGTACTTC.

In its sample, this clone was seen a few times. The V and J genes are TRBV27 and TRBJ1-2, with D maybe TRBD1 (5 bases). The length of the CDR3 is 12 residues. The germline V and J ends were trimmed by 2 bases and 5 bases, with 6 bases remaining between them. CDR1 MNHEY and CDR2 SMNVEV come from the germline V gene (reference sequence). The CDR3 DNA follows: TGTGCCAGCAGTTTACAGGGTTATGGCTACACCTTC. Its protein product is CASSLQGYGYTF.

The chain links TRBV28 to TRBJ2-5; 9 bases align to TRBD2. CDR1 and CDR2 from the germline V gene are MDHEN and SYDVKM. Trimming cost V 6 bases and J 6 bases; bases outside gene matches: 8. The CDR3 totals 14 residues. CDR3 sequence: CASSPGASGKTQYF. The CDR3 DNA reads as TGTGCCAGCAGCCCTGGGGCTAGCGGGAAGACCCAGTACTTC.

The genes are TRBV19 and TRBJ2-7; TRBD1 matches 8 bases. The CDR3 is made up of 13 amino acids. The V gene end was trimmed by 4 bases and the J gene end by 7 bases; junction bases not matched to a gene: 6. Germline V gene lookup returns CDR1 LNHDA and CDR2 SQIVND (reference sequence). DNA for the CDR3: TGTGCCAGTAGTACCGGACAGGGAGCAGAGCAGTACTTC. Translated, it gives CASSTGQGAEQYF. Full variable domain (rest looked up from reference TRBV19 and TRBJ2-7): DGGITQSPKYLFRKEGQNVTLSCEQNLNHDAMYWYRQDPGQGLRLIYYSQIVNDFQKGDIAEGYSVSREKKESFPLTVTSAQKNPTAFYLCASSTGQGAEQYFGPGTRLTVT.

J is TRBJ2-3 and V is TRBV11-2; TRBD1 is a possible D gene (5 bases). Germline V lookup: CDR1 SGHAT, CDR2 FQNNGV. Trimming took 5 bases from V and 2 from J, leaving 14 bases between them. The CDR3 spans 15 residues. For the CDR3, the DNA is TGTGCCAGCAGCCCGCGGCAGGGCGTCACAGATACGCAGTATTTT. The encoded protein is CASSPRQGVTDTQYF.

The chain carries TRBV6-5 and TRBJ2-7, with 8 nucleotides matching TRBD2. The CDR3 length is 15 residues. J gave up 4 bases and V 5 bases, and 10 bases lay outside the gene matches. CDR1 is MNHEY, CDR2 SVGAGI, per germline. CDR3 nucleotides: TGTGCCAGCAGTGTGACCTGGCGGGGGGCTTACGAGCAGTACTTC. Its translation is CASSVTWRGAYEQYF.